This TCR beta chain was profiled in a study of cytomegalovirus exposure and HLA in healthy donors. For this clone: What it binds is unknown.

Broader study findings: The study reported that TCR beta sequences accurately predicted HLA-A and HLA-B alleles in most subjects.

The PCR made use of 60 Vbeta and 13 Jbeta primers. The data were produced by immunoSEQ multiplex PCR, yet TCRdb's version contains in-frame clones alone and is incomplete. This repertoire includes roughly 84,000 clones. The CDR3 runs to 12 residues. Between the trimmed V and J ends, which lost 8 bases and 5 bases, there was a span of 10 bases. Per the germline V gene, CDR1 is SGHAT and CDR2 is FQNNGV. Sample: PBMCs. The source of this sequence is a man aged 45-60 years in good health and CMV-seronegative. The chain recombines TRBV11-2 with TRBJ2-1; D perhaps matches TRBD2 (5 bases). CDR3 DNA: TGTGCCAGCCAGGACGGGGACAATGAGCAGTTCTTC. It codes for CASQDGDNEQFF.